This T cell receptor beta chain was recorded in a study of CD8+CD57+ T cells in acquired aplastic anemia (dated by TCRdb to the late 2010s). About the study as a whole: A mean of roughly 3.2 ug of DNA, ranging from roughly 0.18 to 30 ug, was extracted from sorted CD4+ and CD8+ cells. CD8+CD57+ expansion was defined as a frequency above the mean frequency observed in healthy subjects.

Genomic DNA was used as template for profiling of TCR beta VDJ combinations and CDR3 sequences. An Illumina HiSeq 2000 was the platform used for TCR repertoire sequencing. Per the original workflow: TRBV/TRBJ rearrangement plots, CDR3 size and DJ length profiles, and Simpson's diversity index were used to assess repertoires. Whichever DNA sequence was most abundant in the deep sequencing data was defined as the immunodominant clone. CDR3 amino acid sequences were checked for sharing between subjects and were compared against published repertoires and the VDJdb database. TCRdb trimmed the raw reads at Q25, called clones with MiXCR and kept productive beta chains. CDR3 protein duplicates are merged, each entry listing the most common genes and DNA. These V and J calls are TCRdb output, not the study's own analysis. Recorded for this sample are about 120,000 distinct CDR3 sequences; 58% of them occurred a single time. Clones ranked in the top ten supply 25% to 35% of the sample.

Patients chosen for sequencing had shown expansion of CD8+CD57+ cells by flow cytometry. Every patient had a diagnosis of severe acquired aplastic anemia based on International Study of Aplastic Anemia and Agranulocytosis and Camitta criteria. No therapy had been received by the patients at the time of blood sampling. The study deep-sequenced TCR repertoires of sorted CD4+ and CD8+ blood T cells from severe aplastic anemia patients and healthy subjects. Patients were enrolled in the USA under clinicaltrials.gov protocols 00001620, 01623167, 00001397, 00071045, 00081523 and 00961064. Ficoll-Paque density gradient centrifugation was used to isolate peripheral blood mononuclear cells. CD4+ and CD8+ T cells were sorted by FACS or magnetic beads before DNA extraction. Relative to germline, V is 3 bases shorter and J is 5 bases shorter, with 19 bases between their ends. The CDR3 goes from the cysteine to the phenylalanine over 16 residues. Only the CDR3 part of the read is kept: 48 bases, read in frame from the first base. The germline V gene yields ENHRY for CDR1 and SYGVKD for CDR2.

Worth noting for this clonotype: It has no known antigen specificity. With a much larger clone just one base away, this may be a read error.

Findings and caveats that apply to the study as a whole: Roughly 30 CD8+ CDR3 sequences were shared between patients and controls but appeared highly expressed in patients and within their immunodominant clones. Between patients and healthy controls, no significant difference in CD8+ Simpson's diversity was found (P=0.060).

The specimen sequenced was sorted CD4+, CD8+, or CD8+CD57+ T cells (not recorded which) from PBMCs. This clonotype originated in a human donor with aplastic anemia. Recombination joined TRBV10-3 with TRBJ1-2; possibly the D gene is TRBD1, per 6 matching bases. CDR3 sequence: CAISDQTGQSLYGYTF. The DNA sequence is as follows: TGTGCCATCAGTGACCAAACGGGACAAAGTTTGTATGGCTACACCTTC.